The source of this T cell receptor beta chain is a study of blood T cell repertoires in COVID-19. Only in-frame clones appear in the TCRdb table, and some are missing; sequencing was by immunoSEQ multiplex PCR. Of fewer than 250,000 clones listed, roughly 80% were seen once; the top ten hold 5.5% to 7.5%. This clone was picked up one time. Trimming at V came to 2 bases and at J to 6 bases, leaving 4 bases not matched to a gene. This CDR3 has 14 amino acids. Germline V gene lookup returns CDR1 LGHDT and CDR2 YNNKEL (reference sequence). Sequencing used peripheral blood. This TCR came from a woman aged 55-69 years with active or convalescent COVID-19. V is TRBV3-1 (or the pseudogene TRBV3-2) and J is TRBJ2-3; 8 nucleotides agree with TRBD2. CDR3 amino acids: CASSQSGGGDTQYF. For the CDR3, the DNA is TGTGCCAGCAGCCAATCGGGCGGGGGGGATACGCAGTATTTT.